The subject of this entry is one T cell receptor beta chain. Unique molecular identifiers were affixed to discrete cDNA molecules within the library. Using its own MiXCR run on the RACE reads, TCRdb lists one record per CDR3 protein. In the table there are over 55,000 distinct CDR3 sequences, over 9% of which are singletons. Germline CDR1 is SGHDT and CDR2 is YYEEEE. V lost 4 bases and J 9 bases, leaving 20 bases between the germline ends. This CDR3 comprises 15 residues. Regarding time point: pre-sensitization, week 0. Stated treatment: therapeutic diphenylcyclopropenone sensitization with weekly scalp DPC. Total RNA was isolated from unfractionated whole blood. This sample is drawn from a study of human T cells and chemical hapten exposure.

This material consisted of whole blood, taken in connection with sensitization to the hapten diphenylcyclopropenone (DPC). The chain uses TRBV5-6 and TRBJ2-1; D is unresolved. The sequence derives from a man aged 40-50 years with alopecia areata. Some clones in this sample may be carry-over from other donors' samples. The CDR3 nucleotides read TGTGCCAGCAGCGTTGAACCCCGGCCCTCCGGTGAGCAGTTCTTC. This sequence encodes CASSVEPRPSGEQFF.